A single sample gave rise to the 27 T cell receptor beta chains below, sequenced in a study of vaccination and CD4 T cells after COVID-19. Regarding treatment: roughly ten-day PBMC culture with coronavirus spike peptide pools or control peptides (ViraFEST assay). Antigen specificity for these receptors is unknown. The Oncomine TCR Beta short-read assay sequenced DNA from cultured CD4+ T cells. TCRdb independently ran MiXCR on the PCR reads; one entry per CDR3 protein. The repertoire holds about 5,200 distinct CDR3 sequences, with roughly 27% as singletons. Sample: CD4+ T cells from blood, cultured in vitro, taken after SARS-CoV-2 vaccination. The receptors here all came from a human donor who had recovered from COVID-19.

CDR3 loop: CSATRLGDRSYEQYF. DNA of the CDR3: TGCAGTGCTACACGTCTTGGGGACAGGTCCTACGAGCAGTACTTC. The chain couples TRBV20-1 to TRBJ2-7; 8 bases are shared with TRBD1. The CDR3 is 15 amino acids. Per the germline V gene, CDR1 is DFQATT and CDR2 is SNEGSKA (reference sequence). V trimming: 4 bases; J trimming: 1 base; junction bases outside the gene matches: 9.

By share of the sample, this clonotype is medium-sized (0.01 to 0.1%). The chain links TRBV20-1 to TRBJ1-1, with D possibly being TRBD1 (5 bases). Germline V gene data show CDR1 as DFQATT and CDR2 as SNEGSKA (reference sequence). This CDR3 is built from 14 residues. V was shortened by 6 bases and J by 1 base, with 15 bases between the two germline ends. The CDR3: CSALPGAPNTEAFF. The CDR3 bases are TGCAGTGCCCTCCCCGGGGCCCCGAACACTGAAGCTTTCTTT.

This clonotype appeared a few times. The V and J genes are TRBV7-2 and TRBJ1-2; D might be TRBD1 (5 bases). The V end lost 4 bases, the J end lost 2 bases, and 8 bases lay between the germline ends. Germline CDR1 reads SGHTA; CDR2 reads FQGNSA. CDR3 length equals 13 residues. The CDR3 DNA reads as TGTGCCAGCAGCTCCAGGGCAAACTATGGCTACACCTTC. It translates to CASSSRANYGYTF.

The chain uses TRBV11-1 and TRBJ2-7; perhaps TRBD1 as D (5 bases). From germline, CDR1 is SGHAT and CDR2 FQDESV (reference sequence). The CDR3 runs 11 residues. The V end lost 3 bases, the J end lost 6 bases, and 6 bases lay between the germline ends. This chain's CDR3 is CASSLGREQYF. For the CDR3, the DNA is TGTGCCAGCAGCTTGGGGCGCGAGCAGTACTTC.

The CDR3 region has the DNA TGTGCCAGCAGTGATTCGGCTAGCGGGGGGGCAGATACGCAGTATTTT. Protein sequence: CASSDSASGGADTQYF. This chain connects TRBV6-4 to TRBJ2-3; 12 bases agree with TRBD2. V trimming: 3 bases; J trimming: 4 bases; junction bases outside the gene matches: 5. Germline values: CDR1 MRHNA, CDR2 SNTAGT. This CDR3 comprises 16 residues.

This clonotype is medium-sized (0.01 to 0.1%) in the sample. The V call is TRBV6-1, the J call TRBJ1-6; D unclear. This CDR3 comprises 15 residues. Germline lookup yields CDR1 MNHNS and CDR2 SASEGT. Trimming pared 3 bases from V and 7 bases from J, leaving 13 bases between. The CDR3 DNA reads TGTGCCAGCAGTGATGTTGGGCGGATAAATTCACCCCTCCACTTT. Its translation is CASSDVGRINSPLHF.

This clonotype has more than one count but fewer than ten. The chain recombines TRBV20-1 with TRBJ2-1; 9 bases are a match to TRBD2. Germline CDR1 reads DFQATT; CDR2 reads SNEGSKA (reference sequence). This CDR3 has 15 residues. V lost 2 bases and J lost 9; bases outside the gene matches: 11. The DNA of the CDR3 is TGCAGTGCTAGAAAGGCGGGAGGGCCTATCGGTGAGCAGTTCTTC. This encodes CSARKAGGPIGEQFF.

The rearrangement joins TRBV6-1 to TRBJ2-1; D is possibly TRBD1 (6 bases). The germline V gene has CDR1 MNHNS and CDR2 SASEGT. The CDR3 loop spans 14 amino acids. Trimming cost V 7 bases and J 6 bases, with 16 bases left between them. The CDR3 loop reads CASNSQGHLNEQFF. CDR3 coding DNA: TGTGCCAGCAATTCACAGGGTCATCTCAATGAGCAGTTCTTC.

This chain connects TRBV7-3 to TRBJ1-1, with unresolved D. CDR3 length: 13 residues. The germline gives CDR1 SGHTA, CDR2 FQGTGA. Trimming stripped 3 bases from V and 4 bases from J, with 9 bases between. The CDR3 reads CASSFLIGTEAFF. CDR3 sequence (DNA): TGTGCCAGCAGCTTCCTAATAGGCACTGAAGCTTTCTTT.

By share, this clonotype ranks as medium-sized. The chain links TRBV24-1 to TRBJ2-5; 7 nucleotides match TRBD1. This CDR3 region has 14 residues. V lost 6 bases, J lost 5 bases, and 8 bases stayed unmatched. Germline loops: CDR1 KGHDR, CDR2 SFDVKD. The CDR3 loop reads CATSTTGSRETQYF. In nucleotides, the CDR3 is TGTGCCACCAGTACGACAGGGAGTAGGGAGACCCAGTACTTC.

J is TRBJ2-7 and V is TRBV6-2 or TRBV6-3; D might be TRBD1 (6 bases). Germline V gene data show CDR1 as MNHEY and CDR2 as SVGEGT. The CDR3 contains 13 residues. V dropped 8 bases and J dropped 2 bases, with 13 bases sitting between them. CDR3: CASGTLRTYEQYF. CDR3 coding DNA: TGTGCCAGCGGGACACTTAGAACCTACGAGCAGTACTTC.

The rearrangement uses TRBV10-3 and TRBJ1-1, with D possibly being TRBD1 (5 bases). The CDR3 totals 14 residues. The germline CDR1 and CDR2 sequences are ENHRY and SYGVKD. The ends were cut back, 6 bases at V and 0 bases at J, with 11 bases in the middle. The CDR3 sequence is CAISLTDMNTEAFF. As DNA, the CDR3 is TGTGCCATCAGCTTGACAGATATGAACACTGAAGCTTTCTTT.

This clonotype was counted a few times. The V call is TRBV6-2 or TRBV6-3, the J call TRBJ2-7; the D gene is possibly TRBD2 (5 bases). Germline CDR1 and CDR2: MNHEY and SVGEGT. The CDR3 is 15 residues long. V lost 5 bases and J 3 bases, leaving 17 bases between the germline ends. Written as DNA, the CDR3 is TGTGCCAGCAGTGAGCCTACTAGACCAGGCTACGAGCAGTACTTC. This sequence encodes CASSEPTRPGYEQYF.

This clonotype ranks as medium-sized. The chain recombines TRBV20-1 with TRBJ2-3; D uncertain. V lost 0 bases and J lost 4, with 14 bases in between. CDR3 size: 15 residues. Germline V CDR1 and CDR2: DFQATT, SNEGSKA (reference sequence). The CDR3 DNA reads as TGCAGTGCTAGAGACCACCACCCCTGGGCAGATACGCAGTATTTT. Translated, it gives CSARDHHPWADTQYF.

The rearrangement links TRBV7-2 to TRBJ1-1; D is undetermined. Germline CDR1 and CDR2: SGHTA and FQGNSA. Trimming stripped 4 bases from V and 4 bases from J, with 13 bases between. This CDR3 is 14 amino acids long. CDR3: CASSYQHGSTEAFF. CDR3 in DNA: TGTGCCAGCAGCTATCAACACGGGAGCACTGAAGCTTTCTTT.

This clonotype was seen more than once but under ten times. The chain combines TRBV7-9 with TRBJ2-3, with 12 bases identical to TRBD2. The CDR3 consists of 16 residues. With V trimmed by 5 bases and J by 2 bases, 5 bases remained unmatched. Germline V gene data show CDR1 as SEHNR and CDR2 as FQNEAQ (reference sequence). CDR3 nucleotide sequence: TGTGCCAGCAGCCAAAGGACTAGCGGGGACACAGATACGCAGTATTTT. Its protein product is CASSQRTSGDTDTQYF.

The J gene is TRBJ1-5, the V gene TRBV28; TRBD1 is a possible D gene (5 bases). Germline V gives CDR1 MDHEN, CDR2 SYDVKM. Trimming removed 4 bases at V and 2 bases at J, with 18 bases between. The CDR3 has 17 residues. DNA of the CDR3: TGTGCCAGCAGTTCATTCAGGGAAGGGCAAGGCAATCAGCCCCAGCATTTT. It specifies CASSSFREGQGNQPQHF.

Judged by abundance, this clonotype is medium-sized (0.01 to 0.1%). The CDR3 region is CASSKGSGNYGYTF. The CDR3 DNA is TGTGCCAGCAGTAAGGGTTCGGGGAACTATGGCTACACCTTC. The rearrangement joins TRBV6-2 or TRBV6-3 to TRBJ1-2; D is unresolved. Trimming removed 5 bases from V and 2 bases from J, with 12 bases in between. Germline CDR1 MNHEY, CDR2 SVGEGT. CDR3 length equals 14 residues.

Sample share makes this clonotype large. CDR3 sequence: CASTTYGQSSYEQYF. In DNA form, the CDR3 reads TGTGCCAGCACTACGTATGGGCAGTCGTCCTACGAGCAGTACTTC. The chain links TRBV7-2 to TRBJ2-7; D uncertain. The CDR3 contains 15 residues. V lost 7 bases and J lost 1, with 17 bases in between. The V gene's germline CDR1 is SGHTA and CDR2 FQGNSA. The full variable domain, its missing parts supplied by reference TRBV7-2 and TRBJ2-7, is GAGVSQSPSNKVTEKGKDVELRCDPISGHTALYWYRQSLGQGLEFLIYFQGNSAPDKSGLPSDRFSAERTGGSVSTLTIQRTQQEDSAVYLCASTTYGQSSYEQYFGPGTRLTVT.

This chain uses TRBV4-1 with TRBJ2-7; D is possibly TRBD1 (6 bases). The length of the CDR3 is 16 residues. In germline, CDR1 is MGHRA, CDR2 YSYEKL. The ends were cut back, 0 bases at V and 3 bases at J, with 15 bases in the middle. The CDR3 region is CASSQDRWRQDYEQYF. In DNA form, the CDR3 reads TGCGCCAGCAGCCAAGATAGATGGAGACAGGACTACGAGCAGTACTTC.

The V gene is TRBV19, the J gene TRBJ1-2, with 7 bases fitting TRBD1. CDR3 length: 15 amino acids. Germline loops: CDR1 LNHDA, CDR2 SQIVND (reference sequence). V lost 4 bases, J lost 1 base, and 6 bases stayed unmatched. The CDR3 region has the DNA TGTGCCAGTAGTACCGGACAGGCGAGTAACTATGGCTACACCTTC. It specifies CASSTGQASNYGYTF.

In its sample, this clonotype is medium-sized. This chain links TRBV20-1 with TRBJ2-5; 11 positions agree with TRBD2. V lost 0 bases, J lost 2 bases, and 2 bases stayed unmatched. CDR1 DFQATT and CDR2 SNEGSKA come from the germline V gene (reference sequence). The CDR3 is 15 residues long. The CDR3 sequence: CSARDPSGGQETQYF. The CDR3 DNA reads TGCAGTGCTAGAGATCCTAGCGGGGGGCAAGAGACCCAGTACTTC.

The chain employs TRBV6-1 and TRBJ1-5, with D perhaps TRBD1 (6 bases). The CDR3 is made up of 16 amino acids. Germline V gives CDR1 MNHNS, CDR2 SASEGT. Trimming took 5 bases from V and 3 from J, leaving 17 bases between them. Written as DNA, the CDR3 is TGTGCCAGCAGTATAACGCGGACAGCACCCAATCAGCCCCAGCATTTT. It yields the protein CASSITRTAPNQPQHF.

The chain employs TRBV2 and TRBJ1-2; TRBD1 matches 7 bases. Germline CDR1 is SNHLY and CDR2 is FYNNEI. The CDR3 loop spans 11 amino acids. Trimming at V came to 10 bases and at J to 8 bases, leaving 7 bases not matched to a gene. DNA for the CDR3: TGTGCCACAGACAGGGATGGCGGCTACACCTTC. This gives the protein CATDRDGGYTF.

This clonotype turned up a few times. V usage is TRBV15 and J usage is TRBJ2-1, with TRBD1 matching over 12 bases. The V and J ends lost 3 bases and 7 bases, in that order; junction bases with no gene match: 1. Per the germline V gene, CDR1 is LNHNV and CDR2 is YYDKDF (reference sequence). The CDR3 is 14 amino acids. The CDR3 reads CATSRGQGANEQFF. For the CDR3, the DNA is TGTGCCACCAGCAGGGGACAGGGGGCAAATGAGCAGTTCTTC.

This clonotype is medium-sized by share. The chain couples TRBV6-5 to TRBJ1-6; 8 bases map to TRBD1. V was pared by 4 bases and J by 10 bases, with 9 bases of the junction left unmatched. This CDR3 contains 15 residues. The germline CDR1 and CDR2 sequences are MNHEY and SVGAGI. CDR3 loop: CASSSRTGRGSPLHF. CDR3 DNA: TGTGCCAGCAGTTCCAGGACAGGGAGAGGCTCACCCCTCCACTTT.

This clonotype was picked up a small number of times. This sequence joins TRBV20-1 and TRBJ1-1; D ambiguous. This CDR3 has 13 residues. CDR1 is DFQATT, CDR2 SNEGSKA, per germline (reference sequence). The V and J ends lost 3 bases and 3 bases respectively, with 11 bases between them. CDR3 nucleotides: TGCAGTGCTAGCGGAGCGGCGGACACTGAAGCTTTCTTT. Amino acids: CSASGAADTEAFF.